The sequence of this TCR beta chain was determined in a study of vaccination and CD4 T cells after COVID-19. At the level of the study: Subjects got two shots of BNT162b2 or mRNA-1273 vaccine. The cells in question were stimulated using overlapping spike peptides derived from SARS-CoV-2, HCoV-NL63, HCoV-OC43 and HCoV-229E.

Germline lookup yields CDR1 SQVTM and CDR2 ANQGSEA. This CDR3 region has 13 residues. V shed 7 bases and J shed 1 base, with 13 bases lying between them. Notes on this clonotype: Its antigen is not identified.

With the Oncomine TCR Beta short-read assay, DNA from cultured CD4+ T cells was sequenced. Genomic DNA from cultured CD4+ T cells was extracted. TCRdb recomputed calls from the PCR reads with MiXCR, one row per CDR3 protein. Seen here are approximately 15,000 distinct CDR3 sequences, around 61% observed once, and the top ten hold about 11%. As for treatment: approximately 9-day PBMC culture with coronavirus spike peptide pools or control peptides (ViraFEST assay). Expansion of antigen-specific T cells with peptide pools by ViraFEST preceded sequencing of TCRs. The sample was CD4+ T cells from blood, cultured in vitro. This TCR was recovered from a human donor who had recovered from COVID-19. The gene calls are TRBV29-1 and TRBJ2-5; D is possibly TRBD1 (6 bases). The CDR3 sequence: CSGAQGPQETQYF. The CDR3 bases are TGCAGCGGCGCACAGGGACCCCAAGAGACCCAGTACTTC.